The clone carrying this TCR beta chain was observed at least ten times. The data were taken from a study of T cells after yellow fever vaccination. Via MiXCR, TCRdb re-called the 5' RACE reads, giving one row per CDR3 protein. Of approximately 240,000 distinct CDR3 sequences in the sample, about 3.7% were seen once. There are 16 residues in the CDR3. CDR1 is LGHNA, CDR2 YNFKEQ, per germline. With 0 bases removed from V and 10 bases from J, the gap between germline ends came to 19 bases. The V gene is TRBV4-2, the J gene TRBJ2-1, with D uncertain. Sample: PBMCs, taken 15 days after the yellow fever booster vaccination. The receptor comes from a man between 18 and 29 years old who received the YFV17D yellow fever vaccine. As DNA, the CDR3 is TGTGCCAGCAGCCAAGATCGAAGGAGCCTCTGGGGAGAGCAGTTCTTC. Residues: CASSQDRRSLWGEQFF.